Below, 27 T cell receptor beta chains from the same sample are listed, as sequenced in a study of T cell responses to AZD1222 COVID-19 vaccine (dated by TCRdb to about 2021). Libraries were prepared through the immunoSEQ multiplex PCR assay. TCRdb holds this immuneACCESS table with in-frame rearrangements only. Some clones are missing; in checked studies, unresolved V genes explain under half, and the rest has no known cause. This sample is represented by 200,000 or so clones; approximately 94% of them were singletons. The ten top clones hold less than 1.2% of the sample. The time point label, read with the paper, signifies: about 28 days (+/-7) after the second vaccine dose. This material consisted of peripheral blood, taken 28 days after the second AZD1222 dose. These receptors all stem from an adult who received the AZD1222 COVID-19 vaccine.

The V and J genes are TRBV7-2 and TRBJ2-7, with no clear D. Trimming took 4 bases from V and 0 from J, leaving 13 bases between them. Germline loops: CDR1 SGHTA, CDR2 FQGNSA. This CDR3 is 15 amino acids long. Here the CDR3 reads CASSSQSLGSYEQYF. DNA for the CDR3: TGTGCCAGCAGCTCACAGAGTCTGGGCTCCTACGAGCAGTACTTC.

This sequence joins TRBV30 and TRBJ1-4, with D perhaps TRBD1 (5 bases). The germline V gene has CDR1 GTSNPN and CDR2 SVGIG (reference sequence). The CDR3 loop spans 14 amino acids. Trimming removed 5 bases at V and 4 bases at J, with 14 bases between. This CDR3 reads CAWGAVRDNEKLFF. The DNA of the CDR3 is TGTGCCTGGGGGGCTGTAAGGGATAATGAAAAACTGTTTTTT.

The V and J genes are TRBV7-9 and TRBJ2-5; 13 bases are shared with TRBD2. Germline loops: CDR1 SEHNR, CDR2 FQNEAQ (reference sequence). This CDR3 has 15 residues. V trimming: 6 bases; J trimming: 4 bases; junction bases outside the gene matches: 5. The CDR3 DNA sequence: TGTGCCAGCAGTTCGACTAGCGGGGGGAGAGAGACCCAGTACTTC. It is translated as CASSSTSGGRETQYF.

A single count supports this clone. The rearrangement links TRBV5-1 to TRBJ2-1; the match to TRBD1 covers 10 bases. V shed 4 bases, J shed 2 bases, and the junction held 6 bases outside the gene matches. This CDR3 has 16 amino acids. The germline gives CDR1 SGHRS, CDR2 YFSETQ. The CDR3, as DNA: TGCGCCAGCAGCGGGAGACAGGGGGCTACCTACAATGAGCAGTTCTTC. Its translation is CASSGRQGATYNEQFF.

The chain employs TRBV6-2 or TRBV6-3 and TRBJ1-2, with TRBD1 as a possible D gene (6 bases). Germline CDR1 reads MNHEY; CDR2 reads SVGEGT. V lost 3 bases and J lost 1, with 12 bases in between. CDR3 size: 15 residues. CDR3 in DNA: TGTGCCAGCAGTTATGCAGGGGCGAGTAACTATGGCTACACCTTC. Translated, it gives CASSYAGASNYGYTF.

The genes are TRBV12-3 or TRBV12-4 and TRBJ1-1; D perhaps matches TRBD1 (6 bases). The ends were cut back, 6 bases at V and 4 bases at J, with 12 bases in the middle. This CDR3 contains 13 residues. CDR3 bases: TGTGCCAGCAGGTACAGGGTGAGCACTGAAGCTTTCTTT. Its protein is CASRYRVSTEAFF.

The gene calls are TRBV5-4 and TRBJ1-1; a possible D gene is TRBD1 (6 bases). The germline CDR1 and CDR2 sequences are SGHNT and YYREEE (reference sequence). This CDR3 comprises 16 residues. V was clipped by 0 bases and J by 1 base, with 13 bases between them. DNA of the CDR3: TGTGCCAGCAGCTTGGGGGGGGCATCGACGAACACTGAAGCTTTCTTT. The encoded protein is CASSLGGASTNTEAFF.

This chain uses TRBV9 with TRBJ2-1; unclear D gene. Germline values: CDR1 SGDLS, CDR2 YYNGEE. V lost 0 bases, J lost 1 base, and 5 bases lay in between. The CDR3 contains 14 residues. The chain's CDR3 is CASSVVGSYNEQFF. The DNA for the CDR3 is TGTGCCAGCAGCGTAGTAGGGTCCTACAATGAGCAGTTCTTC.

This chain joins TRBV25-1 and TRBJ2-7, with D uncertain. The CDR3 length is 13 residues. Germline CDR1 and CDR2: MGHDK and SYGVNS. V lost 5 bases, J lost 2 bases, and 10 bases lay in between. The CDR3: CASSTPLAYEQYF. In DNA, the CDR3 is TGTGCCAGCAGTACCCCTTTGGCCTACGAGCAGTACTTC.

The table lists this clone with a count of one. The chain is built from TRBV2 and TRBJ1-1, with TRBD1 as a possible D gene (5 bases). Germline V gene data show CDR1 as SNHLY and CDR2 as FYNNEI. The CDR3 sequence is 12 residues long. V shed 4 bases and J shed 8 bases, with 11 bases lying between them. The CDR3 DNA is TGTGCCAGCAGTGGGTACAGGCCCGAAGCTTTCTTT. Translating it yields CASSGYRPEAFF.

The chain carries TRBV4-2 and TRBJ1-5; no firm D call. The CDR3 consists of 17 residues. Germline lookup yields CDR1 LGHNA and CDR2 YNFKEQ. The V end was cut by 4 bases, the J end by 7 bases, with 23 bases between. CDR3: CASSPERVSGSDQPQHF. The CDR3 DNA is TGTGCCAGCAGCCCGGAGCGAGTCTCGGGGTCGGACCAGCCCCAGCATTTT.

The chain is built from TRBV2 and TRBJ2-5, with D perhaps given as TRBD1 or TRBD2 (5 bases each). V lost 8 bases and J lost 9, with 19 bases in between. Germline V gene sequence: CDR1 SNHLY, CDR2 FYNNEI. The CDR3 covers 13 residues. Here the CDR3 DNA reads TGTGCCAGCGGGTCCTGGGGGTTTTGGTCCCAGTACTTC. Its protein is CASGSWGFWSQYF.

V is TRBV9 and J is TRBJ1-2; D is possibly TRBD1 (5 bases). V was shortened by 4 bases and J by 0 bases, with 19 bases between the two germline ends. Per the germline V gene, CDR1 is SGDLS and CDR2 is YYNGEE. CDR3 length equals 17 residues. The CDR3: CASSPVGGRQTNYGYTF. In nucleotides, the CDR3 is TGTGCCAGCAGCCCCGTAGGCGGGAGACAGACTAACTATGGCTACACCTTC.

The chain couples TRBV18 to TRBJ1-4; D call uncertain. This CDR3 has 14 residues. V shed 6 bases and J shed 11 bases, with 19 bases lying between them. Germline V gene data show CDR1 as KGHSH and CDR2 as LQKENI. The CDR3 sequence is CASSLRTSIEKLFF. Here the CDR3 DNA reads TGTGCCAGCTCCCTTCGGACGTCGATCGAGAAACTGTTTTTT.

The rearrangement joins TRBV28 to TRBJ2-4; TRBD1 agrees at 9 bases. The V gene's germline CDR1 is MDHEN and CDR2 SYDVKM. Germline trimming cut 4 bases from V and 7 bases from J; bases unmatched to any gene: 11. This CDR3 contains 16 residues. Here the CDR3 DNA reads TGTGCCAGCAGTTCGGACAGGGGAGTGGGCCTGAACATTCAGTACTTC. Amino acid sequence: CASSSDRGVGLNIQYF.

V and J are TRBV9 and TRBJ2-1, with D possibly being TRBD1 (6 bases). Trimming stripped 4 bases from V and 7 bases from J, with 12 bases between. Germline V CDR1 and CDR2: SGDLS, YYNGEE. The CDR3 runs 13 residues. The CDR3 region has the DNA TGTGCCAGCAGCTTCAGGGGTGGGAATGAGCAGTTCTTC. The encoded protein is CASSFRGGNEQFF.

The gene calls are TRBV28 and TRBJ1-2, with D perhaps matching TRBD1 (5 bases). Germline CDR1 is MDHEN and CDR2 is SYDVKM. Trimming cost V 6 bases and J 8 bases, with 19 bases left between them. The CDR3 runs 14 residues. CDR3 sequence (DNA): TGTGCCAGCAGCCCCGGGACGTTAGGGATAGGCTACACCTTC. Translated: CASSPGTLGIGYTF.

This chain joins TRBV7-3 and TRBJ1-1; a possible D gene is TRBD1 (5 bases). CDR3 length: 12 residues. V lost 4 bases to trimming and J lost 10 bases, with 13 bases between them. Germline CDR1 SGHTA, CDR2 FQGTGA. The CDR3 here is CASSSPLGVAFF. The CDR3 DNA follows: TGTGCCAGCAGCTCCCCGCTAGGGGTAGCTTTCTTT.

This chain links TRBV10-1 with TRBJ1-1; possible D gene TRBD1, 6 bases. The CDR3 is 15 residues long. Deletions cut 2 bases from V and 7 bases from J, with 17 bases between. Per germline, CDR1 WNHNN and CDR2 SYGVQD (reference sequence). CDR3 DNA: TGCGCCAGCAGTGAGGGCCGTCGGGACACTCATGAAGCTTTCTTT. Residues: CASSEGRRDTHEAFF.

This chain connects TRBV4-3 to TRBJ1-5; D is uncertain. The length of the CDR3 is 15 residues. With 4 bases removed from V and 0 bases from J, the gap between germline ends came to 10 bases. Germline CDR1 and CDR2: LGHNA and YSLEER. The CDR3 region is CASSPHSNSNQPQHF. CDR3 coding DNA: TGCGCCAGCAGCCCTCATTCTAATAGCAATCAGCCCCAGCATTTT.

The J gene is TRBJ2-1, the V gene TRBV7-3; TRBD2 agrees at 7 bases. Trimming removed 4 bases from V and 10 bases from J; junction bases left unmatched: 10. There are 14 residues in the CDR3. Germline CDR1 is SGHTA and CDR2 is FQGTGA. For the CDR3, the DNA is TGTGCCAGCAGCTCAGGTTCAAGGGGACTAGAGCAGTTCTTC. Residues: CASSSGSRGLEQFF.

The rearrangement uses TRBV28 and TRBJ1-1; the match to TRBD1 covers 7 bases. The CDR3 loop spans 13 amino acids. V lost 6 bases to trimming and J lost 10 bases; unmatched junction nucleotides: 11. Looked up from germline, CDR1 is MDHEN and CDR2 is SYDVKM. The CDR3 DNA sequence: TGTGCCAGCAGATCTACAGGGGTACGAGGAGCTTTCTTT. Translating it yields CASRSTGVRGAFF.

The chain combines TRBV19 with TRBJ2-7; possibly TRBD1 for D (5 bases). Germline CDR1 and CDR2: LNHDA and SQIVND (reference sequence). CDR3 length equals 15 residues. Trimming removed 1 base from V and 5 bases from J, with 15 bases in between. The CDR3 nucleotides read TGTGCCAGTAGTATAGCTCCAGGGTTAGTCGACGAGCAGTACTTC. Amino acid sequence: CASSIAPGLVDEQYF.

The chain carries TRBV30 and TRBJ1-5; D unresolved. This CDR3 region has 13 residues. Per germline, CDR1 GTSNPN and CDR2 SVGIG (reference sequence). V lost 2 bases and J 4 bases, leaving 9 bases between the germline ends. This CDR3 is CAWSKYGNQPQHF. The CDR3 region has the DNA TGTGCCTGGAGTAAGTATGGTAATCAGCCCCAGCATTTT.

V gene TRBV5-1 combines with J gene TRBJ2-2; D not resolved. The CDR3 runs to 13 residues. Per the germline V gene, CDR1 is SGHRS and CDR2 is YFSETQ. Between the trimmed V and J ends, which lost 3 bases and 4 bases, there was a span of 7 bases. The CDR3 DNA follows: TGCGCCAGCAGCTCGGCCCTCACCGGGGAGCTGTTTTTT. The encoded protein is CASSSALTGELFF.

The V and J genes are TRBV21-1 and TRBJ2-7; the DNA was not used to check the table's D call, TRBD2. TRBV21-1 is a pseudogene locus. The CDR3 runs 15 residues. The CDR3 spells CASRIPVHSSYEQYF. In DNA, the CDR3 is TGTGCCAGCCGTATCCCGGTCCATAGCTCCTACGAGCAGTACTTC.

The V call is TRBV15, the J call TRBJ1-4, with 10 bases lining up with TRBD1. V shed 4 bases, J shed 5 bases, and the junction held 4 bases outside the gene matches. Germline values: CDR1 LNHNV, CDR2 YYDKDF (reference sequence). The CDR3 has 15 residues. As DNA, the CDR3 is TGTGCCACCAGCAACCCGGGACAGGGGAATGAAAAACTGTTTTTT. The encoded protein is CATSNPGQGNEKLFF.